The 18 T cell receptor beta chains reported below all come from one sample, sequenced in a study of T cell changes during pregnancy in multiple sclerosis. Repertoires were generated with immunoSEQ multiplex PCR, while TCRdb's copy carries only in-frame clones and drops some. The sample lists around 40,000 clones; approximately 90% were seen once. Sample: CD4+ T cells from peripheral blood mononuclear cells, taken before pregnancy. The receptor source for this set is a female donor with multiple sclerosis, enrolled in a pregnancy study.

The CDR3: CASSPRGSVSNYGYTF. The CDR3 coding sequence is TGTGCCAGCAGCCCCCGGGGTTCTGTCTCTAACTATGGCTACACCTTC. The V and J genes are TRBV9 and TRBJ1-2; D is unresolved. The CDR3 contains 16 residues. V lost 4 bases and J 0 bases, leaving 16 bases between the germline ends. The germline V gene has CDR1 SGDLS and CDR2 YYNGEE.

The CDR3 DNA reads TGCAGCGTTCCTATTAGCGGGTCGAAGGGACCCGAGTTCTTC. It codes for CSVPISGSKGPEFF. The chain is built from TRBV29-1 and TRBJ2-1; 7 bases fit TRBD2. The V segment lost 5 bases and the J segment 14 bases; nucleotides outside the gene matches: 18. This CDR3 comprises 14 residues. Germline V gene lookup returns CDR1 SQVTM and CDR2 ANQGSEA.

V is TRBV2 and J is TRBJ2-3; tentative D call: TRBD1 (5 bases). CDR1 and CDR2 (germline): SNHLY, FYNNEI. Between the trimmed V and J ends, which lost 6 bases and 5 bases, there was a span of 9 bases. The CDR3 covers 12 residues. CDR3 region: CASRPGLDTQYF. CDR3 bases: TGTGCCAGCAGACCAGGGTTAGATACGCAGTATTTT. Full variable domain (rest looked up from reference TRBV2 and TRBJ2-3): EPEVTQTPSHQVTQMGQEVILRCVPISNHLYFYWYRQILGQKVEFLVSFYNNEISEKSEIFDDQFSVERPDGSNFTLKIRSTKLEDSAMYFCASRPGLDTQYFGPGTRLTVL.

The chain is built from TRBV18 and TRBJ1-6; no firm D call. The CDR3 sequence is 16 residues long. V lost 4 bases and J 10 bases, leaving 20 bases between the germline ends. CDR1 and CDR2 (germline): KGHSH, LQKENI. CDR3 sequence: CASSQLTSGTGSPLHF. In DNA form, the CDR3 reads TGTGCCAGCTCACAACTTACATCGGGAACGGGCTCACCCCTCCACTTT.

V and J are TRBV7-4 and TRBJ1-5; D not certain. Germline V gene data show CDR1 as SGHVT and CDR2 as SQSDAQ. V was trimmed by 7 bases and J by 0 bases, leaving 25 bases between them. The length of the CDR3 is 19 residues. Here the CDR3 DNA reads TGTGCCAGCACCTTTTCCCAAAACTGGCAGGCTTATAGCAATCAGCCCCAGCATTTT. Protein sequence: CASTFSQNWQAYSNQPQHF.

The chain uses TRBV2 and TRBJ2-5, with unresolved D. V lost 2 bases to trimming and J lost 7 bases, with 5 bases between them. Germline CDR1 is SNHLY and CDR2 is FYNNEI. There are 11 residues in the CDR3. As DNA, the CDR3 is TGTGCCAGCAGTGAATCCGGGACCCAGTACTTC. Translating it yields CASSESGTQYF.

This rearrangement joins TRBV11-2 to TRBJ2-3; a weak D match, TRBD2 (6 bases). The CDR3 loop spans 18 amino acids. Germline loops: CDR1 SGHAT, CDR2 FQNNGV. Deletions cut 5 bases from V and 2 bases from J, with 23 bases between. This CDR3 reads CASSQRFGGPSLTDTQYF. CDR3 DNA sequence: TGTGCCAGCAGCCAACGATTCGGGGGACCCTCTCTCACAGATACGCAGTATTTT.

The rearrangement links TRBV28 to TRBJ2-1, with D tentatively TRBD2 (5 bases). Per the germline V gene, CDR1 is MDHEN and CDR2 is SYDVKM. The germline V and J ends were trimmed by 1 base and 5 bases, with 18 bases remaining between them. CDR3 length: 17 amino acids. CDR3 sequence: CASSLSYLRGMNNEQFF. The CDR3 nucleotides read TGTGCCAGCAGTTTATCTTATCTTCGGGGTATGAACAATGAGCAGTTCTTC.

This clone has just one count. The V call is TRBV2, the J call TRBJ1-5; 10 bases line up with TRBD1. The germline V gene has CDR1 SNHLY and CDR2 FYNNEI. The length of the CDR3 is 14 residues. Unmatched junction bases numbered 3, after V lost 4 bases and J lost 6 bases. CDR3 nucleotide sequence: TGTGCCAGCAGTGGCGGGACAGGGGTTCAGCCCCAGCATTTT. It yields the protein CASSGGTGVQPQHF. The full variable domain, with the rest looked up from reference TRBV2 and TRBJ1-5, is EPEVTQTPSHQVTQMGQEVILRCVPISNHLYFYWYRQILGQKVEFLVSFYNNEISEKSEIFDDQFSVERPDGSNFTLKIRSTKLEDSAMYFCASSGGTGVQPQHFGDGTRLSIL.

V gene TRBV5-1 combines with J gene TRBJ2-7; D is possibly TRBD1 (5 bases). Per the germline V gene, CDR1 is SGHRS and CDR2 is YFSETQ. This CDR3 comprises 14 residues. Trimming removed 0 bases from V and 8 bases from J, with 15 bases in between. This chain's CDR3 is CASSLGPDNFQQYF. The DNA for the CDR3 is TGCGCCAGCAGCTTGGGGCCGGACAACTTCCAGCAGTACTTC.

The genes are TRBV5-4 and TRBJ2-1, with 7 bases matching TRBD1. The junction had 12 bases not matched to a gene; V was cut back by 6 bases and J by 9 bases. CDR3 length: 14 residues. Germline V gene data show CDR1 as SGHNT and CDR2 as YYREEE (reference sequence). CDR3 DNA: TGTGCCAGCATGGTGGCAGGGGGAAGGGCTGAGCAGTTCTTC. Its protein is CASMVAGGRAEQFF.

V usage is TRBV7-2 and J usage is TRBJ2-1, with 12 positions matching TRBD2. J lost 3 bases, V lost 5 bases, and 5 bases had no gene match. The CDR3 loop spans 16 amino acids. CDR1 SGHTA and CDR2 FQGNSA come from the germline V gene. The CDR3 spells CASSTRTSGIYNEQFF. CDR3 DNA: TGTGCCAGCAGCACACGGACTAGCGGGATCTACAATGAGCAGTTCTTC. The entire variable domain, with the rest obtained from reference TRBV7-2 and TRBJ2-1, is as follows: GAGVSQSPSNKVTEKGKDVELRCDPISGHTALYWYRQSLGQGLEFLIYFQGNSAPDKSGLPSDRFSAERTGGSVSTLTIQRTQQEDSAVYLCASSTRTSGIYNEQFFGPGTRLTVL.

The chain is built from TRBV12-5 and TRBJ1-2; 7 bases map to TRBD1. The CDR3 consists of 14 residues. Trimming removed 5 bases from V and 5 bases from J; junction bases left unmatched: 8. Germline CDR1 reads LGHNT; CDR2 reads FRNRAP. CDR3 in DNA: TGTGCTAGTGGTCCCGGACAGGCGGCGTATGGCTACACCTTC. Translated, it gives CASGPGQAAYGYTF.

The gene calls are TRBV7-9 and TRBJ1-2, with 9 bases that match TRBD1. Germline assignment: CDR1 SEHNR and CDR2 FQNEAQ (reference sequence). The V and J ends lost 5 bases and 6 bases, in that order; junction bases with no gene match: 4. CDR3 length: 13 amino acids. For the CDR3, the DNA is TGTGCCAGCAGCATTTGGACAGGGGATGGCTACACCTTC. Translation gives CASSIWTGDGYTF.

The chain uses TRBV11-3 and TRBJ2-7; the match to TRBD1 covers 9 bases. Trimming cost V 5 bases and J 4 bases; bases outside gene matches: 12. This CDR3 has 16 amino acids. CDR1 SGHNT and CDR2 YENEEA come from the germline V gene. Written as DNA, the CDR3 is TGTGCCAGCAGCCTTCCCGGGACAGGGTTTTCGTACGAGCAGTACTTC. This encodes CASSLPGTGFSYEQYF.

The chain has TRBV5-6 and TRBJ1-2; no reliable D call. V lost 0 bases and J lost 4, with 4 bases in between. CDR1 and CDR2 from the germline V gene are SGHDT and YYEEEE. The CDR3 is made up of 12 amino acids. CDR3 in amino acids: CASSLGLYGYTF. The DNA of the CDR3 is TGTGCCAGCAGCTTGGGGCTCTATGGCTACACCTTC.

The V gene is TRBV4-1, the J gene TRBJ2-1, with D perhaps matching TRBD1 (6 bases). CDR1 and CDR2 (germline): MGHRA, YSYEKL. The V end lost 1 base, the J end lost 6 bases, and 19 bases lay between the germline ends. The CDR3 sequence is 17 residues long. The CDR3 is CASSQAGRRGLGNEQFF. The CDR3 DNA follows: TGCGCCAGCAGCCAAGCTGGGCGCAGGGGTTTAGGCAATGAGCAGTTCTTC.

V is TRBV19 and J is TRBJ1-5; D may be TRBD1 (6 bases). CDR3 length: 14 residues. Trimming cost V 5 bases and J 5 bases, with 13 bases left between them. CDR1 LNHDA and CDR2 SQIVND come from the germline V gene (reference sequence). This chain's CDR3 is CASSRRTAHQPQHF. The DNA for the CDR3 is TGTGCCAGTAGTCGTAGGACAGCTCATCAGCCCCAGCATTTT.